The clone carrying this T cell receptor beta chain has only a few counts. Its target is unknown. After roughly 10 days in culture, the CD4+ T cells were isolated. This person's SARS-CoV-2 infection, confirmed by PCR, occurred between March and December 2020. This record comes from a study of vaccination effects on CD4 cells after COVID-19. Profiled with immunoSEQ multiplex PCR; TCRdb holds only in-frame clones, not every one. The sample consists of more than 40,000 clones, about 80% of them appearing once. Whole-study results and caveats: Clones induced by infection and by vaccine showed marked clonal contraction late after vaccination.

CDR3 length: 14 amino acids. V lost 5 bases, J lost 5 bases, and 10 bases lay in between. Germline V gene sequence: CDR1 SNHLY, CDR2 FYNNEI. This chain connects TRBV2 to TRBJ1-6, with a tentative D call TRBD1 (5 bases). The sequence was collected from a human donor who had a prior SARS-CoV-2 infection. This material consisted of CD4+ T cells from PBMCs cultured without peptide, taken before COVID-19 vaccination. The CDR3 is CASSTRVDNSPLHF. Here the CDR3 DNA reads TGTGCCAGCAGTACCAGGGTGGATAATTCACCCCTCCACTTT.